This T cell receptor beta chain was found in a study of T-cell reconstitution after alpha-beta-depleted transplantation in children. Overall study findings and caveats: Diversity and T-cell counts at one year after transplant derived mostly from new T cells. The high TCRbeta diversity at day 60 in some patients came from surviving recipient T cells and thymic progenitors. At around two months after transplant, the alpha-beta T cells were reportedly derived from several hundred expanded clones that came from non-depleted graft cells.

The V end was cut by 0 bases, the J end by 1 base, with 12 bases between. This CDR3 comprises 16 residues. CDR1 and CDR2 (germline): SGHVS, FNYEAQ. Of note for this clonotype: Its antigen is as yet unknown.

Preparation of the TCRbeta library was carried out with unique molecular identifiers. One entry per CDR3 protein, called by TCRdb with MiXCR from the PCR reads. The sample lists around 490,000 distinct CDR3 sequences, about an eighth occurring once. The receptor was derived from a female patient aged 2-9 years who had a stem cell transplant for aplastic anemia, so the T cells may come from the graft donor. The rearrangement uses TRBV7-6 and TRBJ2-5; weak D call: TRBD2 (5 bases). Specimen: PBMCs, mostly from graft donor cells, collected 180 days after TCRalphabeta/CD19-depleted stem cell transplant. The CDR3 spells CASSLAFPAVQETQYF. The CDR3 DNA follows: TGTGCCAGCAGCTTAGCATTCCCAGCGGTCCAAGAGACCCAGTACTTC. The whole variable domain, remainder taken from reference TRBV7-6 and TRBJ2-5, is GAGVSQSPRYKVTKRGQDVALRCDPISGHVSLYWYRQALGQGPEFLTYFNYEAQQDKSGLPNDRFSAERPEGSISTLTIQRTEQRDSAMYRCASSLAFPAVQETQYFGPGTRLLVL.